This TCR beta chain is drawn from a study of cytomegalovirus exposure and HLA in healthy donors. About this clone: The antigen remains unidentified.

PCR was performed using 60 Vbeta and 13 Jbeta primers. Using immunoSEQ multiplex PCR, the repertoire was profiled, and TCRdb retains in-frame clones only, with some absent. In the table there are around 120,000 clones, more than 60% of which are singletons. J lost 4 bases, V lost 0 bases, and 4 bases had no gene match. Per the germline V gene, CDR1 is SGDLS and CDR2 is YYNGEE. This CDR3 is 16 amino acids long. Overall study findings and caveats: Upon later analysis, HLA-associated TCR beta chains proved more clonally expanded than other, equally common chains. Several of the most significant clusters appeared, in a later analysis, to be linked to common viral pathogens.

Sequencing was done on a sample of PBMCs. V usage is TRBV9 and J usage is TRBJ2-7, with 13 bases identical to TRBD2. This clonotype was obtained from a woman aged 50 to 60 in good health and CMV-seropositive. DNA for the CDR3: TGTGCCAGCAGCGTAGGGGGACTAGCGGGAAGGTACGAGCAGTACTTC. This codes for CASSVGGLAGRYEQYF.